This T cell receptor beta chain was sequenced during a study of cytomegalovirus exposure and HLA in healthy donors. Regarding the study as a whole: Using the classifier, cytomegalovirus status was reportedly diagnosed with high specificity and sensitivity. Most TCR sequences were uncommon, yet certain public TCRs appeared in many donors.

The data were produced by immunoSEQ multiplex PCR, yet TCRdb's version contains in-frame clones alone and is incomplete. The sample shows around 98,000 clones, 87% of them seen only once. About this clone itself: Antigen unknown.

In germline, CDR1 is MDHEN, CDR2 SYDVKM. Trimming left V 4 bases short and J 5 bases short, with 9 bases between. This CDR3 contains 13 residues. The source is a woman in her thirties in good health and CMV-seronegative. This chain links TRBV28 with TRBJ1-5; no firm D call. The material sequenced was PBMCs. The CDR3 protein is CASSSKFDQPQHF. The CDR3 bases are TGTGCCAGCAGTTCTAAGTTTGATCAGCCCCAGCATTTT.